This T cell receptor (beta chain) was sequenced in a study of T-cell reconstitution after alpha-beta-depleted transplantation in children. Whole-study findings and limits: Roughly two months post-transplant, alpha-beta T cells reportedly originated from several hundred graft clones that had expanded.

This clonotype came up many times. As yet, its antigen is unknown. Preparing the TCRbeta library involved the use of unique molecular identifiers. TCRdb re-derived calls from the PCR reads in MiXCR, one entry per CDR3 protein. The sample holds roughly 30,000 distinct CDR3 sequences; approximately 7% are singletons and the top ten take more than 25%. CDR1 and CDR2 (germline): SQVTM, ANQGSEA. This CDR3 comprises 14 residues. Trimming stripped 4 bases from V and 5 bases from J, with 14 bases between. The sequencing here drew on peripheral blood, taken 60 days after TCRalphabeta/CD19-depleted stem cell transplant. The clonotype was recovered from a child younger than two who had a stem cell transplant for acute myeloid leukemia, so the T cells may come from the graft donor. The chain is built from TRBV29-1 and TRBJ2-2, with D perhaps being TRBD1 or TRBD2 (6 bases each). Written as DNA, the CDR3 is TGCAGCGTTGTAACGGGGGCACGGACCGGGGAGCTGTTTTTT. Protein sequence: CSVVTGARTGELFF.